This TCR beta chain is from a study of breast tumors, draining lymph nodes, adjacent tissues. Study-wide findings and caveats: Data only fit, rather than demonstrated, lymph node origin of most tumor T cells. Tumor and nontumor repertoires were significantly more similar in luminal-like than in basal-like breast cancer. Tumor repertoires ranked between lymph nodes and nontumor tissue in diversity, with V and J gene preferences. The data were judged consistent with most tumor T cells coming from lymph node and expanding in tumor.

A single record per CDR3 protein comes from TCRdb applying MiXCR to the multiplex PCR reads. The data contain over 200,000 distinct CDR3 sequences, less than 45% of them singletons. Germline CDR1 is MNHNS and CDR2 is SASEGT. The J segment lost 10 bases and the V segment lost 7 bases, leaving 5 bases of the junction unmatched. This CDR3 contains 13 residues. Of note for this clonotype: The antigen remains unidentified.

Breast cancer patients provided tissue from their axillary draining lymph nodes. The sequence was collected from a female donor with breast cancer. Some clones in this sample may be carry-over from other donors' samples. The chain employs TRBV6-1 and TRBJ2-1; 12 nucleotides align to TRBD1. The sample taken for sequencing was axillary lymph node tissue. The CDR3 region is CASMGQGAEEQFF. In DNA, the CDR3 is TGTGCCAGCATGGGACAGGGGGCTGAGGAGCAGTTCTTC.